The 9 T cell receptor beta chains listed next were all sequenced from one sample in a study of shared clonotypes between healthy human individuals. The repertoire was sequenced with immunoSEQ multiplex PCR; TCRdb's copy has only in-frame clones and lacks some. This sample has about a million clones, with about 80% found just once. Sample: memory CD4+ T cells sorted from blood. As for subset: CD45RA-negative fraction. These receptors were collected from a man between 18 and 29 years old in good health.

This clone was observed a few times. Other DNA sequences in the sample encode the same CDR3. The rearrangement joins TRBV18 to TRBJ1-2; TRBD1 aligns across 8 bases. The germline V gene encodes CDR1 KGHSH and CDR2 LQKENI. This CDR3 contains 15 residues. Trimming cost V 3 bases and J 2 bases; bases outside gene matches: 5. For the CDR3, the DNA is TGTGCCAGCTCACCCGGGGACAGGACAAACTATGGCTACACCTTC. Its translation is CASSPGDRTNYGYTF. Full variable domain (rest looked up from reference TRBV18 and TRBJ1-2): NAGVMQNPRHLVRRRGQEARLRCSPMKGHSHVYWYRQLPEEGLKFMVYLQKENIIDESGMPKERFSAEFPKEGPSILRIQQVVRGDSAAYFCASSPGDRTNYGYTFGSGTRLTVV.

The rearrangement uses TRBV11-3 and TRBJ2-3; TRBD2 matches 9 bases. V lost 1 base and J lost 6; bases outside the gene matches: 8. This CDR3 region has 16 residues. Germline CDR1 SGHNT, CDR2 YENEEA. The CDR3 loop is CASSLGAGGPEDTQYF. CDR3 bases: TGTGCCAGCAGCTTAGGCGCGGGAGGGCCGGAGGATACGCAGTATTTT.

This chain links TRBV6-6 with TRBJ1-4, with D maybe TRBD1 (5 bases). The germline V and J ends were trimmed by 0 bases and 13 bases, with 15 bases remaining between them. CDR3 length equals 14 residues. Germline V lookup: CDR1 MNHNY, CDR2 SVGAGI (reference sequence). Here the CDR3 reads CASSYSPEVQGLFF. The CDR3 DNA sequence: TGTGCCAGCAGTTACTCCCCGGAGGTCCAGGGACTGTTTTTT.

The chain links TRBV18 to TRBJ2-5; TRBD1 might be the D (6 bases). The DNA end lines up better with TRBJ2-7; the J call may be wrong. Germline loops: CDR1 KGHSH, CDR2 LQKENI. The CDR3 has 14 amino acids. The CDR3 DNA is TGTGCCAGCTCACCGATGGGACATATCTACGAGCAGTACTTC. As protein: CASSPMGHIYEQYF.

This chain uses TRBV10-2 with TRBJ1-2; D is perhaps TRBD1 (5 bases). CDR1 is WSHSY and CDR2 is SAAADI in the germline V gene. V gave up 2 bases and J gave up 4 bases, with 11 bases separating them. The length of the CDR3 is 14 residues. CDR3 sequence (DNA): TGCGCCAGCAGTGAGCTGGGCAGGGTCTATGGCTACACCTTC. This encodes CASSELGRVYGYTF.

The chain's CDR3 is CASNMVLSSGNTIYF. The CDR3 DNA reads TGTGCCAGCAATATGGTTTTAAGCTCTGGAAACACCATATATTTT. The chain recombines TRBV6-1 with TRBJ1-3; D gene ambiguous. Per germline, CDR1 MNHNS and CDR2 SASEGT. Trimming removed 7 bases at V and 0 bases at J, with 13 bases between. This CDR3 has 15 residues.

This clone occurred many times. The chain carries TRBV6-5 and TRBJ1-2; D gene ambiguous. V was cut by 4 bases and J by 7 bases, with 10 bases left in between. The V gene's germline CDR1 is MNHEY and CDR2 SVGAGI. This CDR3 region has 12 residues. CDR3 DNA: TGTGCCAGCAGTTGGCGTGGAAGTGGCTACACCTTC. Protein product: CASSWRGSGYTF.

The chain couples TRBV7-9 to TRBJ2-7, with TRBD1 matching 7 bases. This CDR3 contains 13 residues. Losses at the gene ends were 5 bases for V and 5 bases for J; bases not matched to a gene: 6. Germline lookup yields CDR1 SEHNR and CDR2 FQNEAQ (reference sequence). The CDR3 nucleotides read TGTGCCAGCAGCACCAAGACAGGGAACGAGCAGTACTTC. Amino acids: CASSTKTGNEQYF.

Of note for this clone: Other DNA sequences in this specimen translate into the identical CDR3. This chain joins TRBV7-9 and TRBJ1-1; D unresolved. Trimming left V 3 bases short and J 2 bases short, with 7 bases between. Germline V gene sequence: CDR1 SEHNR, CDR2 FQNEAQ (reference sequence). The CDR3 contains 13 residues. The CDR3 DNA reads as TGTGCCAGCAGCTTCTCATCAAACACTGAAGCTTTCTTT. Its protein product is CASSFSSNTEAFF. Complete variable domain (other parts from reference TRBV7-9 and TRBJ1-1): DTGVSQNPRHKITKRGQNVTFRCDPISEHNRLYWYRQTLGQGPEFLTYFQNEAQLEKSRLLSDRFSAERPKGSFSTLEIQRTEQGDSAMYLCASSFSSNTEAFFGQGTRLTVV.